The sequence of this T cell receptor (beta chain) was determined in a study of tumor-infiltrating lymphocytes in primary liver carcinoma. The overall study: All patients, whether men or women, fell within 30 to 69 years of age. Tumors were stage T1-T3 N0M0, roughly 4.2 to 11 cm across.

This CDR3 has 14 residues. The V end lost 3 bases, the J end lost 0 bases, and 10 bases lay between the germline ends. The V gene's germline CDR1 is SGHRS and CDR2 YFSETQ. It was from around 18-30 mg of unsorted bulk tissue that RNA and DNA were co-extracted. Viable tumor cells exceeded 85% in all tumor samples. This clonotype turned up a few times. TCR beta cDNA came from approximately 0.55 ug total RNA, primed with a constant-region primer. Slightly modified ARM-PCR served as the procedure for the TCR beta libraries. These libraries came from three rounds of nested multiplex PCR. TRBV1-TRBV30 forward primers paired with a C-beta reverse primer were used in the first two PCR rounds, which ran approximately 11 cycles each. MiXCR, applied by TCRdb to the multiplex PCR reads, yields one record per CDR3 protein. Of tens of thousands of distinct CDR3 sequences in the sample, over 60% were seen once.

The clonotype originates from a man in his forties with primary liver carcinoma and hepatitis B virus infection. This rearrangement joins TRBV5-1 to TRBJ2-7, with D unresolved. The specimen sequenced was liver tumor tissue from sampling region 4. Subset indicated: tumor region T4, right-lateral pole. CDR3 in DNA: TGCGCCAGCAGCTCGTCTCGCGACTCCTACGAGCAGTACTTC. This codes for CASSSSRDSYEQYF. The whole variable domain, remainder taken from reference TRBV5-1 and TRBJ2-7, is KAGVTQTPRYLIKTRGQQVTLSCSPISGHRSVSWYQQTPGQGLQFLFEYFSETQRNKGNFPGRFSGRQFSNSRSEMNVSTLELGDSALYLCASSSSRDSYEQYFGPGTRLTVT.